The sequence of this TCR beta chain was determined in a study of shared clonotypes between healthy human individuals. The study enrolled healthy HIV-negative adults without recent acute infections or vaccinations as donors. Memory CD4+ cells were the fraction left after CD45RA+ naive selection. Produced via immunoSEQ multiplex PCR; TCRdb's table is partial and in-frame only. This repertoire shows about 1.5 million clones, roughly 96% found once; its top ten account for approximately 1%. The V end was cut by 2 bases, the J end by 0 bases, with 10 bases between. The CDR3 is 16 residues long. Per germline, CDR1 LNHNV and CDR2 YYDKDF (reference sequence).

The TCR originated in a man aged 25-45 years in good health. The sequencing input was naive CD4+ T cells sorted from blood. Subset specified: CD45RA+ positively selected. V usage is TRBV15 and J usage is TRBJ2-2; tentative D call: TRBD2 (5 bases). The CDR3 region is CATSRPRGANTGELFF. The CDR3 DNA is TGTGCCACCAGCAGACCCCGGGGAGCGAACACCGGGGAGCTGTTTTTT.